The subject of this entry is one TCR beta chain. Its antigen is not yet known. No base-level quality is on record; no much larger clone is a single base apart. The entry originates in a study of response to subunit inactivated influenza vaccine (dated by TCRdb to the late 2010s). A note on the overall study: To follow how T cells responded to a trivalent subunit inactivated influenza vaccine, the researchers relied on deep quantitative profiling of the T cell receptor repertoire.

Library generation was performed with RT-PCR. The sequencing machine was an Illumina HiSeq 2500. TCRdb ran its own pipeline on the public reads, namely fastp trimming at Q25 and MiXCR clone calling, and kept in-frame beta chains. Each CDR3 protein gets just one entry, which takes the most common genes and DNA from the rows behind it. The sample table records 590,000 or so distinct CDR3 sequences; less than 15% of these occur just once. The ten largest clonotypes hold approximately 7.6% of the sample. The CDR3 holds 13 amino acids from the cysteine to the phenylalanine. CDR3 DNA is the only sequence kept; it has 39 bases, read in frame from the first base. Relative to germline, V is 4 bases shorter and J is 4 bases shorter, with 10 bases between their ends. The paper as a whole reports these results and caveats: It was suggested by the authors that each seasonal influenza vaccination may recruit only a limited number of new T cells.

This chain is built from TRBV12-3 or TRBV12-4 and TRBJ1-2; the D gene identity is not certain. This receptor was taken from a man aged 45-60 years who received an inactivated influenza vaccine. Donor details come from another sample of the same person, matched by shared clones. Sequenced here: PBMCs from blood, sampled less than 15 days before vaccination. The CDR3 amino acid sequence is: CASSSGLSYGYTF. Here is the DNA: TGTGCCAGCAGTTCCGGCCTATCCTATGGCTACACCTTC.